This TCR beta chain was sequenced in a study of blood T cell repertoires in COVID-19. Study details: In each case, the material was cDNA or gDNA derived from T cells, B-cell-depleted T cells, or PBMCs.

How the authors handled the data: Using reference gene primer amplification, nucleated cell counts were estimated. The protocol was immunoSEQ multiplex PCR, while the TCRdb copy is restricted to in-frame clones and leaves out a portion. V, J and clone size reflect that table, while D and trimming were determined from the DNA. The data hold some 220,000 clones, with approximately 80% observed a single time. The germline CDR1 and CDR2 sequences are MNHNY and SVGAGI (reference sequence). The length of the CDR3 is 15 residues. Deletions cut 6 bases from V and 1 base from J, with 15 bases between. The specimen was peripheral blood. The chain employs TRBV6-6 and TRBJ1-1; D ambiguous. This receptor was obtained from a human donor in a cohort sampled during active COVID-19. The CDR3 sequence: CASSPQLVGNTEAFF. In DNA, the CDR3 is TGTGCCAGCAGCCCGCAGCTAGTCGGGAACACTGAAGCTTTCTTT.